This is a list of T cell receptor beta chains from one sample in a study of blood T cell repertoires in COVID-19. Repertoires were generated with immunoSEQ multiplex PCR, while TCRdb's copy carries only in-frame clones and drops some. The sample carries roughly 190,000 clones, approximately 94% recorded once. The sequencing sample was made of peripheral blood. The receptor set was obtained from a man aged 30-40 years with COVID-19, enrolled during active disease. Each CDR3 is given with its conserved first and last residue. The order of the fields is CDR3 DNA, CDR3 protein, J gene, clone size, D gene, V gene. The D gene is left open where the match is weak. Expanded clones are given a class, and other clones once, few, many or no size at all.

CDR3nt: TGCGCCAGCAGCTTGGCCAGCGGGGTGAACACTGAAGCTTTCTTT; CDR3aa: CASSLASGVNTEAFF; j_gene: TRBJ1-1; abundance: few; d_gene: .; v_gene: TRBV5-1
CDR3nt: TGTGCCAGCAGCCAAAATGGGAGGACATCTGCCCTCTATGGCTACACCTTC; CDR3aa: CASSQNGRTSALYGYTF; j_gene: TRBJ1-2; abundance: .; d_gene: .; v_gene: TRBV14
CDR3nt: TGCAGCGCCGCGGGGCCCGGCACAGATACGCAGTATTTT; CDR3aa: CSAAGPGTDTQYF; j_gene: TRBJ2-3; abundance: once; d_gene: .; v_gene: TRBV29-1
CDR3nt: TGTGCCAGCAGCCCCAGGGGCGGGTTCAATTCACCCCTCCACTTT; CDR3aa: CASSPRGGFNSPLHF; j_gene: TRBJ1-6; abundance: .; d_gene: .; v_gene: TRBV3-1/TRBV3-2
CDR3nt: TGTGCCAGCAGCTTAGATCCCGGCGGTAATTCACCCCTCCACTTT; CDR3aa: CASSLDPGGNSPLHF; j_gene: TRBJ1-6; abundance: .; d_gene: .; v_gene: TRBV7-7
CDR3nt: TGCGCCAGCAGCCCTGGGACACCCGATAACTATGGCTACACCTTC; CDR3aa: CASSPGTPDNYGYTF; j_gene: TRBJ1-2; abundance: .; d_gene: .; v_gene: TRBV4-1
CDR3nt: TGCGCCAGCAGCTTCGGGACAGGGGAGTACGAGCAGTACTTC; CDR3aa: CASSFGTGEYEQYF; j_gene: TRBJ2-7; abundance: .; d_gene: TRBD1; v_gene: TRBV5-1
CDR3nt: TGTGCCAGCAGCTTGGACAGGGGGTCCCACAATGAGCAGTTCTTC; CDR3aa: CASSLDRGSHNEQFF; j_gene: TRBJ2-1; abundance: .; d_gene: TRBD1; v_gene: TRBV5-4
CDR3nt: TGTGCCAGCAGTGATGGGGGGGGGCCTGAGACCCAGTACTTC; CDR3aa: CASSDGGGPETQYF; j_gene: TRBJ2-5; abundance: .; d_gene: .; v_gene: TRBV6-1
CDR3nt: TGTGCCAGTTGCCCGACAGGGACCATGGATCAGCCCCAGCATTTT; CDR3aa: CASCPTGTMDQPQHF; j_gene: TRBJ1-5; abundance: .; d_gene: TRBD1; v_gene: TRBV19
CDR3nt: TGTGCCAGCAGCTCAAGTGGCGCAGGGGGAGATGAGACCCAGTACTTC; CDR3aa: CASSSSGAGGDETQYF; j_gene: TRBJ2-5; abundance: .; d_gene: TRBD1; v_gene: TRBV7-3
CDR3nt: TGTGTCAGAAGCTTAGTTTGGCAGGGTAGAACTGAGCAGTTCTTC; CDR3aa: CVRSLVWQGRTEQFF; j_gene: TRBJ2-1; abundance: .; d_gene: .; v_gene: TRBV7-5
CDR3nt: TGTGCCAGCAGCCCGACAGATAACTATGGCTACACCTTC; CDR3aa: CASSPTDNYGYTF; j_gene: TRBJ1-2; abundance: once; d_gene: .; v_gene: TRBV7-3
CDR3nt: TGTGCCCTGAGAAGACTACTAGCGGGGGTTGAGCAGTTCTTC; CDR3aa: CALRRLLAGVEQFF; j_gene: TRBJ2-1; abundance: .; d_gene: TRBD2; v_gene: TRBV2